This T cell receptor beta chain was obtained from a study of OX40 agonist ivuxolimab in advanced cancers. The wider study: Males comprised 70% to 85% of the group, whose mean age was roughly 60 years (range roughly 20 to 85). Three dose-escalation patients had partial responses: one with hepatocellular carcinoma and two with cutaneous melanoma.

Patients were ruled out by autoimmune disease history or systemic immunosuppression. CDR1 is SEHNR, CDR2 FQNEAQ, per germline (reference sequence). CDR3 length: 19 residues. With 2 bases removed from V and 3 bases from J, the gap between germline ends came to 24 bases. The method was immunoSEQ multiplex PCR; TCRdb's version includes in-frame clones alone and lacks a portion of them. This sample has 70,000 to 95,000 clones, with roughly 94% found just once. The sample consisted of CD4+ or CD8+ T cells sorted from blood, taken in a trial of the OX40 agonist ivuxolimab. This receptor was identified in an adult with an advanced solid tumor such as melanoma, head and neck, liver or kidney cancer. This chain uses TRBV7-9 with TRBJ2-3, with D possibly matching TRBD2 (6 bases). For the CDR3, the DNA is TGTGCCAGCAGCTTATTTGCCTGGGACTCCTCAAGGGCTACAGATACGCAGTATTTT. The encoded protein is CASSLFAWDSSRATDTQYF.